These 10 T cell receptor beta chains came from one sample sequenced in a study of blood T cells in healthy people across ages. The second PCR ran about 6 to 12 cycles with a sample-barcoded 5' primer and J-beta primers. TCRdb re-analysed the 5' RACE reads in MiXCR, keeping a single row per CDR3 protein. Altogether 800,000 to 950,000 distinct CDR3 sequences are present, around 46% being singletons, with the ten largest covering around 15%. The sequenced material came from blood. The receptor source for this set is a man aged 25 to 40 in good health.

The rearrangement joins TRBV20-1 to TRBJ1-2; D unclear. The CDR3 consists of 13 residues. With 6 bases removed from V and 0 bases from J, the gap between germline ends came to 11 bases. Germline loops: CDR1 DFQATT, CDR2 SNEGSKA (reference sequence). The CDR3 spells CSAVGPANYGYTF. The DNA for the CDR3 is TGCAGTGCAGTGGGTCCAGCTAACTATGGCTACACCTTC.

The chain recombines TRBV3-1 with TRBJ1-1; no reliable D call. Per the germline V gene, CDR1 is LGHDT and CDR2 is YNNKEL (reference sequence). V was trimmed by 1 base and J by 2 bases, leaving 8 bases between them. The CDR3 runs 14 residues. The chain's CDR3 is CASSQVWGNTEAFF. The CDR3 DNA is TGTGCCAGCAGCCAAGTATGGGGAAACACTGAAGCTTTCTTT.

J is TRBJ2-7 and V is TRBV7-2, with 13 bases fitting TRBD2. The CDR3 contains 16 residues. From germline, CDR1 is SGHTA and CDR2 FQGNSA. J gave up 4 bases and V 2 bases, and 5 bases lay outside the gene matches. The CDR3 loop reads CASSLILAGGEYEQYF. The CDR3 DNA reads TGTGCCAGCAGCTTAATACTAGCGGGGGGGGAGTACGAGCAGTACTTC.

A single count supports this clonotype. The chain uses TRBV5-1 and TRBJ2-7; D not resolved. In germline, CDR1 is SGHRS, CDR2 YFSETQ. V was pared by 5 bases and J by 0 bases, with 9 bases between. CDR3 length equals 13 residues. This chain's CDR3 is CASRAIPSYEQYF. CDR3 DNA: TGCGCCAGCAGGGCCATACCCTCCTACGAGCAGTACTTC.

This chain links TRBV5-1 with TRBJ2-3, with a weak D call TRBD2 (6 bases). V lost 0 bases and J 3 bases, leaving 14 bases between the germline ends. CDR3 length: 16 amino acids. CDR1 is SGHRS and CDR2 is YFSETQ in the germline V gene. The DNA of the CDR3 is TGCGCCAGCAGCTTGGATTCGGGGGTTAGTACAGATACGCAGTATTTT. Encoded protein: CASSLDSGVSTDTQYF. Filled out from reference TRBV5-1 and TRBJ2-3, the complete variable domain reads KAGVTQTPRYLIKTRGQQVTLSCSPISGHRSVSWYQQTPGQGLQFLFEYFSETQRNKGNFPGRFSGRQFSNSRSEMNVSTLELGDSALYLCASSLDSGVSTDTQYFGPGTRLTVL.

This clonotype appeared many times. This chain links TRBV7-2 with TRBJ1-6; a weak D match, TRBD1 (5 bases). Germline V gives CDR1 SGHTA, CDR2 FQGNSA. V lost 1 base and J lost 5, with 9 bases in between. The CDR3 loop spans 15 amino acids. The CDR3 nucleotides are TGTGCCAGCAGCTTAGAAGGGACTAATAATTCACCCCTCCACTTT. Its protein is CASSLEGTNNSPLHF.

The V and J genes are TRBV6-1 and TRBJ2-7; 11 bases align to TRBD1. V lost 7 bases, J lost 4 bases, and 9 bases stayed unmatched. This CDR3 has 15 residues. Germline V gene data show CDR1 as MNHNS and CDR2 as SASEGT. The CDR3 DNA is TGTGCCAGCATTCCCCGGACAGGGGGCGATTACGAGCAGTACTTC. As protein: CASIPRTGGDYEQYF.

The CDR3 sequence: CASSFYKATPDTQYF. The CDR3 coding sequence is TGTGCCAGCAGCTTCTACAAGGCGACGCCCGATACGCAGTATTTT. This sequence joins TRBV6-2 or TRBV6-3 and TRBJ2-3; D is ambiguous. The germline CDR1 and CDR2 sequences are MNHEY and SVGEGT. The V gene lost 6 bases and the J gene lost 6 bases, with 19 bases spanning the gap. The CDR3 sequence is 15 residues long.

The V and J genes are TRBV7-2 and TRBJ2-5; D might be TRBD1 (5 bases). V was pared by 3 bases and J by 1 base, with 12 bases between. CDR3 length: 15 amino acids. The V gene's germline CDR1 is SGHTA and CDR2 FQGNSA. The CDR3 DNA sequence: TGTGCCAGCAGCTTTAACGGACACCTCCAAGAGACCCAGTACTTC. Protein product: CASSFNGHLQETQYF. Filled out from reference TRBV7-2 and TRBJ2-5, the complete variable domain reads GAGVSQSPSNKVTEKGKDVELRCDPISGHTALYWYRQSLGQGLEFLIYFQGNSAPDKSGLPSDRFSAERTGGSVSTLTIQRTQQEDSAVYLCASSFNGHLQETQYFGPGTRLLVL.

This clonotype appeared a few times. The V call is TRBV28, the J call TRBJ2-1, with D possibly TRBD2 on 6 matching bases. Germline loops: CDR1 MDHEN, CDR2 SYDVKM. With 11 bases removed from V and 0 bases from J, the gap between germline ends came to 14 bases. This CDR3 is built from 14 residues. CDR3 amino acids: CASKWGGSYNEQFF. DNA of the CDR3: TGTGCCTCAAAGTGGGGAGGCTCCTACAATGAGCAGTTCTTC.